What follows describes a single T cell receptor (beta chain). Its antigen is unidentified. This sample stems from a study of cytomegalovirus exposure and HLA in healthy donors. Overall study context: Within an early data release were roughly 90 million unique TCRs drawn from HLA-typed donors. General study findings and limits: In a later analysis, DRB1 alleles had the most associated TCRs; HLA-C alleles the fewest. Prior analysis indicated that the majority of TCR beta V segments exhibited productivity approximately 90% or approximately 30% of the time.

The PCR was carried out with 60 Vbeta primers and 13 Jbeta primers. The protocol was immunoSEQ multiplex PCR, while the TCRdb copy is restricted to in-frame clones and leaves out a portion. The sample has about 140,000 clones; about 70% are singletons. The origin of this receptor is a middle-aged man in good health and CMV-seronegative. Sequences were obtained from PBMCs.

The CDR3 DNA sequence: TGTGCCAGCAGCCTACTTTCGAGGACTGAAGCTTTCTTT. Translation: CASSLLSRTEAFF. The chain recombines TRBV28 with TRBJ1-1, with D hard to call. The CDR3 runs to 13 residues. V was shortened by 6 bases and J by 5 bases, with 13 bases between the two germline ends. The germline V gene has CDR1 MDHEN and CDR2 SYDVKM.